This T cell receptor (beta chain) derives from a study of blood T cells in healthy people across ages. Whole-study findings and limits: Naive CD4+ cells and diversity were both higher in long-lived donors than in aged donors.

This clonotype was detected many times. Its target is not known. V dropped 4 bases and J dropped 6 bases, with 22 bases sitting between them. The CDR3 extends over 16 amino acids. CDR1 and CDR2 (germline): SGHDN, FVKESK. A second PCR of about 6 to 11 cycles used a sample-barcoded 5' primer and a J-beta primer mix. Via MiXCR, TCRdb re-called the 5' RACE reads, giving one row per CDR3 protein. The sample has about a million distinct CDR3 sequences; roughly 47% are singletons. The sample comprised blood. The chain is built from TRBV14 and TRBJ2-7; the D gene is possibly TRBD2 (6 bases). The TCR was taken from a woman aged 60 to 75 in good health. CDR3 amino acids: CASSPVQVGTGGEQYF. In DNA form, the CDR3 reads TGTGCCAGCAGCCCCGTCCAGGTAGGAACCGGGGGCGAGCAGTACTTC.